Described below is a single T cell receptor beta chain sequence and its context. This sample is part of a study of response to subunit inactivated influenza vaccine. V gave up 7 bases and J gave up 2 bases; unmatched junction bases: 10. Germline CDR1 MNHEY, CDR2 SVGEGT. The CDR3 consists of 16 residues. TCRdb reprocessed the RT-PCR reads with MiXCR, giving one entry per CDR3 protein. The data show some 550,000 distinct CDR3 sequences, under 25% seen once. These same data were also listed under a study on T cells expressing NK-cell markers. That work states: The authors made TCR beta cDNA libraries by 5'RACE template switching. This switching added a universal primer site and UMIs. The study drew TCR beta repertoires from sorted CD3+CD56+NKG2C+, CD3+CD56+NKG2C- and CD3+CD56-NKG2C+ T cells. The authors sequenced eight donors, of whom seven were HCMV-seropositive and one was seronegative. Several experiments employed an anti-gamma-delta TCR antibody to confine sorting to alpha-beta TCR T cells.

This clonotype was sampled from a man between 45 and 60 years old who received an inactivated influenza vaccine. Sequencing was performed on CD4+ T cells sorted from PBMCs, taken approximately 13 days after vaccination. This chain links TRBV6-2 or TRBV6-3 with TRBJ2-3; 9 nucleotides agree with TRBD2. The CDR3 bases are TGTGCCAGCACCACGGGGCTAGCGGGGAACACAGATACGCAGTATTTT. It translates to CASTTGLAGNTDTQYF.